This T cell receptor beta chain was identified during a study of regulatory T cells in long-lasting Graves disease. The CDR3 totals 15 residues. The germline CDR1 and CDR2 sequences are SGDLS and YYNGEE. Time point given: persistent/refractory GD, antithyroid drugs over 5 years with positive TRAb. PBMC-extracted RNA yielded the TCR library. In regard to this clonotype: The junction and the germline gene differ at one end; a read error may be behind it.

TCR beta libraries were built with iRepertoire HTBI primers and Arm-PCR of CDR3 regions. In the study's own analysis: Looking across samples, the authors found about 62 TRBV and 12 to 15 TRBJ segments. TCRdb reprocessed the multiplex PCR reads via MiXCR and lists one record per CDR3 protein. It is TCRdb's table, rather than the study itself, that gives the V and J calls and clone size. Seen here are some 300,000 distinct CDR3 sequences, more than 20% observed once, and the top ten hold around three fifths. The receptor was isolated from a female donor with Graves disease. The chain links TRBV9 to TRBJ2-3; 8 nucleotides match TRBD1. The source was peripheral blood mononuclear cells (PBMCs), collected when the disease was refractory, from a patient treated with antithyroid drugs. The CDR3 here is CASSPSQGGTYTQYF. In DNA form, the CDR3 reads TGTGCCAGCAGCCCTTCACAGGGGGGCACATATACGCAGTATTTT.